The 31 T cell receptor beta chains presented below share a single source sample, sequenced in a study of cytomegalovirus exposure and HLA in healthy donors. Here immunoSEQ multiplex PCR was the method, and the copy in TCRdb shows in-frame clones only, minus some. The table lists about 360,000 clones, approximately 90% of them singletons. Material: PBMCs. All receptors derive from a woman aged 18-29 years in good health and CMV-seronegative.

This chain uses TRBV11-2 with TRBJ1-6, with 8 nucleotides matching TRBD1. Germline lookup yields CDR1 SGHAT and CDR2 FQNNGV. The CDR3 runs to 14 residues. The V and J ends lost 5 bases and 10 bases, in that order; junction bases with no gene match: 7. Here the CDR3 reads CASSPDRGGSPLHF. CDR3 coding DNA: TGTGCCAGCAGCCCTGACAGGGGTGGCTCACCCCTCCACTTT.

V gene TRBV5-1 combines with J gene TRBJ2-7, with 7 bases identical to TRBD2. CDR1 and CDR2 from the germline V gene are SGHRS and YFSETQ. The CDR3 extends over 14 amino acids. With V trimmed by 0 bases and J by 7 bases, 7 bases remained unmatched. CDR3 amino acids: CASSLEAGPWEQYF. CDR3 nucleotides: TGCGCCAGCAGCTTGGAAGCGGGGCCTTGGGAGCAGTACTTC.

The rearrangement uses TRBV27 and TRBJ2-7; a possible D gene is TRBD1 (6 bases). V lost 2 bases, J lost 6 bases, and 14 bases lay in between. CDR1 is MNHEY, CDR2 SMNVEV, per germline (reference sequence). The CDR3 runs to 14 residues. This CDR3 reads CASSLTAGAGEQYF. The CDR3 DNA sequence: TGTGCCAGCAGTTTAACGGCAGGGGCGGGCGAGCAGTACTTC.

The V gene is TRBV7-9, the J gene TRBJ2-7, with D tentatively TRBD2 (7 bases). V was cut by 0 bases and J by 2 bases, with 8 bases left in between. Germline values: CDR1 SEHNR, CDR2 FQNEAQ (reference sequence). The CDR3 is 14 amino acids. The CDR3 DNA sequence: TGTGCCAGCAGCTTAGCAGGGGGGGCCTACGAGCAGTACTTC. Protein product: CASSLAGGAYEQYF.

The chain combines TRBV18 with TRBJ2-3, with 12 bases identical to TRBD2. V was pared by 3 bases and J by 4 bases, with 5 bases of the junction left unmatched. This CDR3 has 16 residues. Germline loops: CDR1 KGHSH, CDR2 LQKENI. The CDR3, as DNA: TGTGCCAGCTCACCGACTAGCGGGAGTCACTCAGATACGCAGTATTTT. Its protein product is CASSPTSGSHSDTQYF.

The genes are TRBV2 and TRBJ2-5; D is possibly TRBD2 (6 bases). CDR3 length: 12 amino acids. Germline V lookup: CDR1 SNHLY, CDR2 FYNNEI. Trimming took 7 bases from V and 4 from J, leaving 10 bases between them. CDR3 coding DNA: TGTGCCAGCACCCTGGGGGGAGAGACCCAGTACTTC. It is translated as CASTLGGETQYF.

This sequence joins TRBV19 and TRBJ2-3; tentatively, D is TRBD2 (6 bases). Trimming left V 7 bases short and J 5 bases short, with 22 bases between. The CDR3 loop spans 16 amino acids. Germline CDR1 and CDR2: LNHDA and SQIVND (reference sequence). CDR3 bases: TGTGCCAGTAAAGCAGAGGGAGAACTAGCCGTAGATACGCAGTATTTT. It yields the protein CASKAEGELAVDTQYF.

This chain joins TRBV11-2 and TRBJ2-7, with D possibly matching TRBD1 (6 bases). The CDR3 extends over 14 amino acids. CDR1 is SGHAT, CDR2 FQNNGV, per germline. Deletions cut 5 bases from V and 2 bases from J, with 13 bases between. The CDR3 loop is CASSPSTGTYEQYF. In nucleotides, the CDR3 is TGTGCCAGCAGCCCCTCGACAGGAACCTACGAGCAGTACTTC.

The sample holds a few counts of this clone. The chain uses TRBV28 and TRBJ2-7; 7 bases map to TRBD1. Looked up from germline, CDR1 is MDHEN and CDR2 is SYDVKM. V lost 5 bases to trimming and J lost 8 bases; unmatched junction nucleotides: 6. The CDR3 sequence is 12 residues long. The CDR3 region has the DNA TGTGCCAGCAGTGCGGACAGGCTGAAGCAGTACTTC. Translation: CASSADRLKQYF.

This chain links TRBV4-1 with TRBJ1-5; tentatively, D is TRBD1 (6 bases). Germline V gene sequence: CDR1 MGHRA, CDR2 YSYEKL. The CDR3 spans 17 residues. Trimming took 3 bases from V and 3 from J, leaving 18 bases between them. CDR3 in amino acids: CASSQTPVAGDNQPQHF. CDR3 in DNA: TGCGCCAGCAGCCAGACCCCCGTGGCAGGGGACAATCAGCCCCAGCATTTT.

The gene calls are TRBV27 and TRBJ2-2; 10 bases agree with TRBD2. Germline V gene lookup returns CDR1 MNHEY and CDR2 SMNVEV (reference sequence). The V gene end was trimmed by 5 bases and the J gene end by 5 bases; junction bases not matched to a gene: 11. The CDR3 is 17 residues long. CDR3 coding DNA: TGTGCCAGCAGTCCCCTCTCTAGCGGGGGTTTAACCGGGGAGCTGTTTTTT. It encodes CASSPLSSGGLTGELFF.

This sequence joins TRBV4-1 and TRBJ2-3; D possibly corresponds to TRBD1 (5 bases). The ends were cut back, 1 base at V and 5 bases at J, with 7 bases in the middle. There are 13 residues in the CDR3. The germline CDR1 and CDR2 sequences are MGHRA and YSYEKL. CDR3 nucleotide sequence: TGCGCCAGCAGCCAAGTGCAGGGAGATACGCAGTATTTT. It codes for CASSQVQGDTQYF.

The rearrangement uses TRBV5-1 and TRBJ2-5; 11 bases match TRBD2. Trimming at V came to 0 bases and at J to 0 bases, leaving 4 bases not matched to a gene. This CDR3 region has 17 residues. Germline lookup yields CDR1 SGHRS and CDR2 YFSETQ. CDR3 sequence (DNA): TGCGCCAGCAGCTTGGTGCCGGGACTAGCGGACCAAGAGACCCAGTACTTC. Encoded protein: CASSLVPGLADQETQYF. Combining the CDR3 with reference TRBV5-1 and TRBJ2-5 gives the whole variable domain KAGVTQTPRYLIKTRGQQVTLSCSPISGHRSVSWYQQTPGQGLQFLFEYFSETQRNKGNFPGRFSGRQFSNSRSEMNVSTLELGDSALYLCASSLVPGLADQETQYFGPGTRLLVL.

V is TRBV6-5 and J is TRBJ2-7; tentative D call: TRBD1 (6 bases). The CDR3 runs 13 residues. Germline V gene data show CDR1 as MNHEY and CDR2 as SVGAGI. V lost 1 base and J 7 bases, leaving 11 bases between the germline ends. CDR3 protein: CASSYYGQTEQYF. The DNA of the CDR3 is TGTGCCAGCAGTTACTACGGACAGACGGAGCAGTACTTC.

This sequence joins TRBV27 and TRBJ2-2; D might be TRBD1 (5 bases). The germline gives CDR1 MNHEY, CDR2 SMNVEV (reference sequence). The CDR3 is 14 residues long. Trimming shortened V by 7 bases and J by 5 bases, and 14 bases separated the two germline ends. The CDR3 loop is CASNWTPDTGELFF. The CDR3 DNA follows: TGTGCCAGCAATTGGACACCCGATACCGGGGAGCTGTTTTTT.

V usage is TRBV30 and J usage is TRBJ1-5, with 11 bases lining up with TRBD1. In germline, CDR1 is GTSNPN, CDR2 SVGIG (reference sequence). With 2 bases clipped from V and 5 bases from J, the junction kept 5 bases outside the gene matches. This CDR3 spans 15 amino acids. CDR3: CAWSSDRGLDQPQHF. In nucleotides, the CDR3 is TGTGCCTGGAGTTCGGACAGGGGGCTGGATCAGCCCCAGCATTTT.

V and J are TRBV5-4 and TRBJ2-2; 10 nucleotides line up with TRBD2. Germline lookup yields CDR1 SGHNT and CDR2 YYREEE (reference sequence). The CDR3 length is 19 residues. After removal of 0 bases from V and 4 bases from J, the junction contained 12 bases not matched to a gene. DNA of the CDR3: TGTGCCAGCAGCTTGGCAGGAGGTCTAGCGGGGGTTGGCACCGGGGAGCTGTTTTTT. Translating gives CASSLAGGLAGVGTGELFF.

J is TRBJ2-2 and V is TRBV30; a weak D match, TRBD2 (5 bases). CDR1 is GTSNPN, CDR2 SVGIG, per germline (reference sequence). V lost 0 bases, J lost 2 bases, and 7 bases lay in between. The CDR3 extends over 14 amino acids. CDR3 protein: CAWSVWTNTGELFF. The CDR3 region has the DNA TGTGCCTGGAGTGTCTGGACTAACACCGGGGAGCTGTTTTTT.

This clone was observed a single time. J is TRBJ2-5 and V is TRBV7-9, with D perhaps TRBD2 (6 bases). Germline CDR1 reads SEHNR; CDR2 reads FQNEAQ (reference sequence). The V end lost 1 base, the J end lost 5 bases, and 17 bases lay between the germline ends. This CDR3 is built from 16 residues. The CDR3 loop is CASSLDFFGGKETQYF. As DNA, the CDR3 is TGTGCCAGCAGCTTAGATTTCTTTGGAGGGAAGGAGACCCAGTACTTC.

This rearrangement joins TRBV5-1 to TRBJ2-1; 8 bases are a match to TRBD1. Unmatched junction bases numbered 4, after V lost 3 bases and J lost 5 bases. CDR3 size: 14 residues. From germline, CDR1 is SGHRS and CDR2 YFSETQ. CDR3 bases: TGCGCCAGCAGCTCCCAGGGGGCAGACAATGAGCAGTTCTTC. This codes for CASSSQGADNEQFF. The entire variable domain, with the rest obtained from reference TRBV5-1 and TRBJ2-1, is as follows: KAGVTQTPRYLIKTRGQQVTLSCSPISGHRSVSWYQQTPGQGLQFLFEYFSETQRNKGNFPGRFSGRQFSNSRSEMNVSTLELGDSALYLCASSSQGADNEQFFGPGTRLTVL.

The rearrangement uses TRBV27 and TRBJ2-1; 8 bases align to TRBD1. Germline CDR1 and CDR2: MNHEY and SMNVEV (reference sequence). The CDR3 sequence is 15 residues long. The V gene end was trimmed by 7 bases and the J gene end by 5 bases; junction bases not matched to a gene: 10. CDR3 sequence (DNA): TGTGCCAGCACCTCGGGGACAGGCAGGGACAATGAGCAGTTCTTC. Its translation is CASTSGTGRDNEQFF.

The rearrangement uses TRBV2 and TRBJ1-4; a possible D gene is TRBD1 (6 bases). Trimming took 4 bases from V and 7 from J, leaving 13 bases between them. This CDR3 contains 14 residues. Germline V gene data show CDR1 as SNHLY and CDR2 as FYNNEI. The CDR3: CASSVLGGVEKLFF. For the CDR3, the DNA is TGTGCCAGCAGTGTTTTAGGGGGGGTTGAAAAACTGTTTTTT.

This clone has a single count. This chain connects TRBV6-5 to TRBJ2-7; 8 bases are a match to TRBD1. Germline V lookup: CDR1 MNHEY, CDR2 SVGAGI. The CDR3 is 15 amino acids. The V segment lost 6 bases and the J segment 1 base; nucleotides outside the gene matches: 8. This CDR3 is CASSPGQGRSYEQYF. For the CDR3, the DNA is TGTGCCAGCAGCCCCGGACAGGGCCGTTCCTACGAGCAGTACTTC.

J is TRBJ1-1 and V is TRBV2, with D possibly being TRBD1 (6 bases). Between the trimmed V and J ends, which lost 8 bases and 2 bases, there was a span of 15 bases. The germline V gene encodes CDR1 SNHLY and CDR2 FYNNEI. The CDR3 has 14 residues. CDR3 in DNA: TGTGCCAGCCCCCTGCAGGGGATTAACACTGAAGCTTTCTTT. It encodes CASPLQGINTEAFF.

This clone has a single count. This rearrangement joins TRBV7-9 to TRBJ2-3; 7 bases align to TRBD1. The CDR3 consists of 12 residues. J lost 5 bases, V lost 11 bases, and 7 bases had no gene match. Germline assignment: CDR1 SEHNR and CDR2 FQNEAQ (reference sequence). As DNA, the CDR3 is TGTGCCGTAACAGGGGTCGGAGATACGCAGTATTTT. Protein product: CAVTGVGDTQYF. The variable domain in full, completed from reference TRBV7-9 and TRBJ2-3, reads DTGVSQNPRHKITKRGQNVTFRCDPISEHNRLYWYRQTLGQGPEFLTYFQNEAQLEKSRLLSDRFSAERPKGSFSTLEIQRTEQGDSAMYLCAVTGVGDTQYFGPGTRLTVL.

The rearrangement uses TRBV6-5 and TRBJ2-7; D possibly corresponds to TRBD2 (5 bases). The CDR3 runs to 15 residues. From germline, CDR1 is MNHEY and CDR2 SVGAGI. V was shortened by 0 bases and J by 3 bases, with 12 bases between the two germline ends. Here the CDR3 reads CASSYSPGFGYEQYF. CDR3 DNA: TGTGCCAGCAGTTACTCCCCGGGGTTCGGCTACGAGCAGTACTTC.

The gene calls are TRBV19 and TRBJ1-2, with 7 bases fitting TRBD1. The J segment lost 3 bases and the V segment lost 3 bases, leaving 4 bases of the junction unmatched. Germline V gene data show CDR1 as LNHDA and CDR2 as SQIVND (reference sequence). This CDR3 is 14 amino acids long. The CDR3 here is CASSMGRGDYGYTF. Here the CDR3 DNA reads TGTGCCAGTAGTATGGGCAGGGGGGACTATGGCTACACCTTC.

The chain employs TRBV13 and TRBJ2-7; 11 bases fit TRBD2. V shed 10 bases, J shed 7 bases, and the junction held 15 bases outside the gene matches. From germline, CDR1 is PRHDT and CDR2 FYEKMQ (reference sequence). The CDR3 sequence is 15 residues long. For the CDR3, the DNA is TGTGCCACCCACCCTCCGGGACTAGCGGCGGAAGAGCAGTACTTC. Amino acid sequence: CATHPPGLAAEEQYF.

V usage is TRBV2 and J usage is TRBJ1-6; perhaps TRBD1 as D (6 bases). This CDR3 has 14 amino acids. Trimming removed 4 bases at V and 9 bases at J, with 13 bases between. Germline V lookup: CDR1 SNHLY, CDR2 FYNNEI. CDR3 amino acids: CASSGRTDFSPLHF. The CDR3 region has the DNA TGTGCCAGCAGTGGACGGACAGATTTTTCACCCCTCCACTTT.

The sample holds a few counts of this clone. The rearrangement joins TRBV25-1 to TRBJ1-2; D remains unclear. There are 14 residues in the CDR3. The V and J ends lost 3 bases and 4 bases respectively, with 12 bases between them. The germline V gene encodes CDR1 MGHDK and CDR2 SYGVNS. CDR3 amino acids: CASSDHTQFYGYTF. Written as DNA, the CDR3 is TGTGCCAGCAGTGATCATACCCAGTTCTATGGCTACACCTTC.

This clone was seen only once. Additional DNA sequences in this sample encode the identical CDR3. This sequence joins TRBV27 and TRBJ1-1, with 9 bases aligning to TRBD1. V was clipped by 5 bases and J by 4 bases; unmatched bases: 8. CDR1 and CDR2 from the germline V gene are MNHEY and SMNVEV (reference sequence). There are 15 residues in the CDR3. CDR3 sequence reads: CASSPGTGFSTEAFF. For the CDR3, the DNA is TGTGCCAGCAGTCCTGGGACAGGGTTTTCCACTGAAGCTTTCTTT.